The clone carrying this T cell receptor (beta chain) was counted between two and nine times. The sample comes from a study of T-cell reconstitution after alpha-beta-depleted transplantation in children. This CDR3 spans 18 amino acids. Trimming removed 6 bases at V and 7 bases at J, with 30 bases between. Germline CDR1 reads SGHAT; CDR2 reads FQNNGV. Construction of the TCRbeta library involved unique molecular identifiers. TCRdb reprocessed the PCR reads via MiXCR and lists one record per CDR3 protein. The repertoire holds around 580,000 distinct CDR3 sequences, with approximately 30% as singletons. The sample consisted of PBMCs, taken before TCRalphabeta/CD19-depleted stem cell transplant. This chain links TRBV11-2 with TRBJ2-5; the D gene is possibly TRBD1 (5 bases). The sequence was obtained from a boy in the first two years of life with Wiskott-Aldrich syndrome, due to receive a stem cell transplant. The CDR3 DNA sequence: TGTGCCAGCAGAGGTCTAACGCGCAACTATCAGGGTCAGAGGACCCAGTACTTC. Protein product: CASRGLTRNYQGQRTQYF.